The present T cell receptor (beta chain) was sequenced within a study of chemoradiotherapy in HPV16-positive cancers. Points from the study as a whole: Only two HPV16-positive patients supplied the functional HPV-specificity definition.

This table comes from immunoSEQ multiplex PCR, and its TCRdb copy is limited to in-frame clones, with some not included. The sample carries about 7,900 clones, approximately 71% recorded once. Comment on this clone: The antigen is undetermined.

V shed 0 bases, J shed 4 bases, and the junction held 2 bases outside the gene matches. Germline V gene sequence: CDR1 SGHRS, CDR2 YFSETQ. The CDR3 runs to 16 residues. This specimen was acquired from a patient who underwent chemoradiotherapy. The clonotype originates from a human donor with HPV-associated anogenital cancer. The V gene is TRBV5-1, the J gene TRBJ2-1; 12 nucleotides line up with TRBD2. CDR3 in DNA: TGCGCCAGCAGCTTGGCCGGACTAGCGGGGTACAATGAGCAGTTCTTC. It encodes CASSLAGLAGYNEQFF.